This T cell receptor (beta chain) was recovered during a study of shared clonotypes between healthy human individuals (dated by TCRdb to the early 2020s). Turning to the overall study: Three men and two women, aged 18 to 49 years, made up the cohort. Per donor, three plates each were used for CD4 naive and CD4 memory, two for CD8 naive, and one for CD8 memory. To estimate repertoire size and how much clonotypes are shared between individuals, the study performed deep sequencing of blood TCR repertoires from about five healthy adults. To increase sequencing depth and limit assay-specific biases, TCR repertoire library preparation and sequencing were carried out by different laboratories using diverse techniques. Each donor's leukapheresis produced roughly between roughly 0.85 and 10 billion PBMCs. On the study overall, not on this receptor specifically: Sampling was restricted to blood, and TCR repertoires in tissues likely differ from the TCR repertoires found in blood. Compared with non-shared clonotypes, the clonotypes found in all four sorted-subset donors had higher generation probabilities. Estimated clonotype richness was generally larger for naive than for memory subsets. The genetic and exposure-history diversity represented was limited by the small number of donors. About 4.5% of naive CD4, 3.5% of naive CD8, around 2.3% of memory CD4, and 0.4% of memory CD8 clonotypes were shared across several donors. Based on pairwise subsampling, the degree of clonotype sharing among donors was expected to be affected by sequencing depth. Rarefaction of sorted-subset datasets indicated incomplete sequencing despite the large sequencing depth.

TCR CDR3 regions were amplified from genomic DNA by multiplex PCR using the deep immunoSEQ assay. Extracted genomic DNA from each cell subset was spread evenly across all wells of several immunoSEQ 96-well plates, with each plate serving as a replicate. Each replicate PCR for sorted subsets received approximately 200 ng genomic DNA, equal to roughly 29,000 T cell genomes. Purified libraries were measured with a Qubit 3.0 fluorometer, size-checked on a Bioanalyzer 2100, and measured again with the KAPA Library Quantification kit. A separate single-read 150-cycle Illumina NextSeq 550 flow cell was used to sequence each immunoSEQ 96-well plate. Turning to the authors' computational methods: The immunoSEQ output contained only junctional sequences without quality scores, so filtering could not match that applied to full-length reads. Sequences were annotated with PyIR, a Python wrapper for IgBLAST v1.9, using IMGT germline references to assign V/J genes and CDR3. Reads were removed for weak V/J assignments (E-value above 1e-6), missing CDR3, stop codons, out-of-frame junctions, or ambiguous translated residues. A V3J clonotype was defined by an identical inferred V gene, J gene, and CDR3 amino acid sequence. Percentage overlap between repertoires was calculated by dividing the number of shared unique clonotypes by the size of the smaller repertoire. RTK rarefaction, the Chao1 estimator, and Recon v2.1 estimates of unobserved clonotypes were used to assess repertoire richness. For all TCRbeta clonotypes obtained by the gDNA method from a few donors, generation probabilities were computed with OLGA. What TCRdb holds here is the immuneACCESS table cut down to in-frame rearrangements. Part of the clones is not present; checked against another copy, under half of the missing clones reflect an unresolved V gene, and the others are unexplained. That table is the source of V, J and clone size, and D and trimming were worked out from the DNA. The sample table contains around 2.3 million clones; only one count was recorded for approximately 96% of them. The ten biggest clones cover approximately 0.13% of the sample.

On this clone itself: What antigen it recognizes has not been identified. Base qualities are not at hand, and no much larger clone is one base apart.

Healthy HIV-negative adults with no recently reported acute infections or vaccinations were included as donors. Every donor was a Caucasian adult residing in Nashville, Tennessee, USA. CD4+ T cells were enriched by magnetic negative selection, after which naive cells were positively selected on CD45RA and the negative fraction was taken as the memory subset. After blood collection by leukapheresis, PBMCs were isolated using Ficoll-Histopaque density gradient centrifugation and then cryopreserved in the vapor phase of liquid nitrogen. Analytical flow cytometry was used to check the purity and quantity of each magnetically sorted T cell population. Genomic DNA was isolated from every sorted fraction and measured by UV absorbance on a Nanodrop 2000c. This TCR derives from a man younger than 30 in good health. Specimen: naive CD4+ T cells sorted from blood. In the paper's terms, the cell subset or site label means: CD45RA+ positively selected.

The nucleotide sequence is TGCGCCAGCAGCCTGGCCGAGGTGAACACCGGGGAGCTGTTTTTT. Translated, this gives CASSLAEVNTGELFF. The V gene is TRBV5-1 and the J gene is TRBJ2-2; no D segment can be confidently identified. The CDR1 and CDR2 encoded by the germline V gene are SGHRS and YFSETQ. V gives up 4 bases and J gives up 1 base, and the segment between their germline ends measures 11 bases. CDR3 length: 15 amino acids, cysteine to phenylalanine. Only CDR3 DNA remains: 45 bases, in frame from the first base.